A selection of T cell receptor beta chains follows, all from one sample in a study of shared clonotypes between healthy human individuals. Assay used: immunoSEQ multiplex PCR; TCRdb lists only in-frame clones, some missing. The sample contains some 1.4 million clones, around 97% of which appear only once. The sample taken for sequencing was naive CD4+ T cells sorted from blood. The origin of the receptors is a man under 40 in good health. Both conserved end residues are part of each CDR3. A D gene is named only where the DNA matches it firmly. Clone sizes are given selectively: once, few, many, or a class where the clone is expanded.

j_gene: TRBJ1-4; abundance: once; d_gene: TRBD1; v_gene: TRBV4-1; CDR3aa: CASSQPKTGGPREKLFF; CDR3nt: TGCGCCAGCAGCCAACCAAAGACAGGGGGCCCAAGAGAAAAACTGTTTTTT
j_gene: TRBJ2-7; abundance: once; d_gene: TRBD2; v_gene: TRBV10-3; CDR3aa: CATSSGTSSYEQYF; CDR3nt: TGTGCCACCAGTAGCGGGACGAGCTCCTACGAGCAGTACTTC
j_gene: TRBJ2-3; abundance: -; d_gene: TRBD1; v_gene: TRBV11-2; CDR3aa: CASSYASSAGGSPTDTQYF; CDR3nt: TGTGCCAGCAGCTACGCTTCCAGCGCAGGGGGCTCCCCCACAGATACGCAGTATTTT
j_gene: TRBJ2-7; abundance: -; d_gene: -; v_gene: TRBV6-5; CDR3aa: CASSSLTGSNYEQYF; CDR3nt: TGTGCCAGCAGTTCACTGACAGGATCTAACTACGAGCAGTACTTC
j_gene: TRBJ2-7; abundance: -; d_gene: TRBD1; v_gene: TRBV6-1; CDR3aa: CASSLQGSAYEQYF; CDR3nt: TGTGCCAGCAGTCTACAGGGGTCGGCCTACGAGCAGTACTTC
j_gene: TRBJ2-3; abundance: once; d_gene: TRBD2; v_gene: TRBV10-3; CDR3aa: CAISGRVAGGADTQYF; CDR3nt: TGTGCCATCAGTGGACGAGTAGCGGGAGGGGCAGATACGCAGTATTTT
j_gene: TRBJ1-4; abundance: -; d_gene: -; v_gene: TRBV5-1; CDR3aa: CASSLRAANEKLFF; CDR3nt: TGCGCCAGCAGCTTAAGGGCAGCTAATGAAAAACTGTTTTTT
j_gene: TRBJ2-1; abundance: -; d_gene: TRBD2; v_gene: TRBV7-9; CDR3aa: CASSSGLVSWNEQFF; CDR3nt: TGTGCCAGCAGCTCGGGACTAGTGAGCTGGAATGAGCAGTTCTTC
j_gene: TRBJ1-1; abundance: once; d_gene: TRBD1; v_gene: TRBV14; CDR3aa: CASSQRTGGADTEAFF; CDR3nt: TGTGCCAGCAGCCAGAGGACAGGGGGAGCGGACACTGAAGCTTTCTTT
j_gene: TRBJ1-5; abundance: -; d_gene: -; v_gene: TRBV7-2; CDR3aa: CASSSPTGMRNQPQHF; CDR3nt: TGTGCCAGCAGCTCCCCAACAGGGATGCGCAATCAGCCCCAGCATTTT
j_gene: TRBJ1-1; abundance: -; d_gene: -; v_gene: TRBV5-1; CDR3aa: CASSPEGRNTEAFF; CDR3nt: TGCGCCAGCAGCCCCGAGGGACGCAACACTGAAGCTTTCTTT
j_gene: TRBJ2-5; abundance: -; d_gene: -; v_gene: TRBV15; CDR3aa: CATSDRNQETQYF; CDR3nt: TGTGCCACCAGCGACCGGAACCAAGAGACCCAGTACTTC
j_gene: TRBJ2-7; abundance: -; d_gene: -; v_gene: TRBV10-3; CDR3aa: CALRASAGYEQYF; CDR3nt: TGTGCCCTTAGGGCTAGCGCCGGCTACGAGCAGTACTTC
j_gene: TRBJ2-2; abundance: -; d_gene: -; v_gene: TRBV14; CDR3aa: CASSPLGAGELFF; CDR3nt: TGTGCCAGCAGCCCCCTGGGAGCCGGGGAGCTGTTTTTT
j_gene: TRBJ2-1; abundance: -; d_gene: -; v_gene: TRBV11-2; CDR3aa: CASSLGGSWDEQFF; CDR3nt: TGTGCCAGCAGCTTAGGAGGGAGTTGGGATGAGCAGTTCTTC
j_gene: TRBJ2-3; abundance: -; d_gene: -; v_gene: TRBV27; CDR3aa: CASSLSGATDTQYF; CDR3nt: TGTGCCAGCAGTTTAAGTGGAGCCACAGATACGCAGTATTTT
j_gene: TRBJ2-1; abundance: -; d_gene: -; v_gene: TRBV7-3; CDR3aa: CASSPSGTYNEQFF; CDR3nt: TGTGCCAGCAGCCCTTCGGGGACATACAATGAGCAGTTCTTC
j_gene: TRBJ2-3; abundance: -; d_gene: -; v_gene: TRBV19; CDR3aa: CASSLGRDTQYF; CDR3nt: TGTGCCAGTAGTCTGGGGCGAGATACGCAGTATTTT